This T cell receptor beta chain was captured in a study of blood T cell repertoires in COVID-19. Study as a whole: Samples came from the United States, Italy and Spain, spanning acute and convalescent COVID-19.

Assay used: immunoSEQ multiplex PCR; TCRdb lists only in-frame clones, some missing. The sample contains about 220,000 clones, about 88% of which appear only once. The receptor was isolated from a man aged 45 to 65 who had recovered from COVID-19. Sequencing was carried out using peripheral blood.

The CDR3 DNA reads as TGCGCCAGCAGTGAACCGGGACTGGGCCGAAATGAGCAGTTCTTC. Protein sequence: CASSEPGLGRNEQFF. The chain carries TRBV10-2 and TRBJ2-1, with D possibly being TRBD2 (6 bases). CDR1 and CDR2 from the germline V gene are WSHSY and SAAADI. The ends were cut back, 3 bases at V and 7 bases at J, with 16 bases in the middle. The CDR3 totals 15 residues.